A selection of T cell receptor beta chains follows, all from one sample in a study of blood T cells in healthy people across ages. TCRdb reprocessed the 5' RACE reads with MiXCR, giving one entry per CDR3 protein. The sample lists hundreds of thousands of distinct CDR3 sequences, more than 45% occurring once. The sample comprised blood. The receptors here all came from a man aged 30 to 45 in good health. CDR3s include the opening cysteine and the closing phenylalanine or tryptophan. D genes are given only for firm matches. Clone size is given for some rows only: seen once, a few or many times, or a class if the clone is expanded.

clone size: few
CDR3 length: 17
V gene: TRBV4-3
J gene: TRBJ2-1
D gene: TRBD2
CDR3 protein: CASSQDGLAGEYNEQFF
CDR3 DNA: TGCGCCAGCAGCCAAGATGGTCTAGCGGGAGAATACAATGAGCAGTTCTTC

clone size: once
CDR3 length: 14
V gene: TRBV20-1
J gene: TRBJ1-4
D gene: TRBD1
CDR3 protein: CSAQQGANDEKLFF
CDR3 DNA: TGCAGTGCGCAACAGGGGGCAAATGATGAAAAACTGTTTTTT

clone size: .
CDR3 length: 19
V gene: TRBV4-3
J gene: TRBJ2-1
D gene: TRBD2
CDR3 protein: CASSQEGPTSGLVWNEQFF
CDR3 DNA: TGCGCCAGCAGCCAAGAGGGACCGACTAGCGGCCTTGTATGGAATGAGCAGTTCTTC

clone size: .
CDR3 length: 11
V gene: TRBV6-2/TRBV6-3
J gene: TRBJ2-7
D gene: .
CDR3 protein: CARIHHYEQYF
CDR3 DNA: TGTGCCAGGATACACCATTACGAGCAGTACTTC

clone size: .
CDR3 length: 14
V gene: TRBV2
J gene: TRBJ2-6
D gene: .
CDR3 protein: CASGITSGANVLTF
CDR3 DNA: TGTGCCAGCGGGATAACCTCTGGGGCCAACGTCCTGACTTTC

clone size: .
CDR3 length: 13
V gene: TRBV6-5
J gene: TRBJ1-6
D gene: .
CDR3 protein: CASSSIDNSPLHF
CDR3 DNA: TGTGCCAGCAGTTCCATAGATAATTCACCCCTCCACTTT

clone size: .
CDR3 length: 15
V gene: TRBV9
J gene: TRBJ2-4
D gene: TRBD2
CDR3 protein: CASSGPGTRVDEQYF
CDR3 DNA: TGTGCCAGCAGCGGCCCCGGGACTAGGGTCGATGAGCAGTACTTC

clone size: once
CDR3 length: 13
V gene: TRBV6-1
J gene: TRBJ2-3
D gene: .
CDR3 protein: CASSEVSKGTQYF
CDR3 DNA: TGTGCCAGCAGTGAGGTCTCTAAGGGTACGCAGTATTTT

clone size: .
CDR3 length: 14
V gene: TRBV5-5
J gene: TRBJ2-1
D gene: .
CDR3 protein: CASSLIGASSEQFF
CDR3 DNA: TGTGCCAGCAGCTTAATAGGAGCCAGCTCAGAGCAGTTCTTC

clone size: few
CDR3 length: 13
V gene: TRBV6-5
J gene: TRBJ1-1
D gene: TRBD1
CDR3 protein: CASQGGPRTEAFF
CDR3 DNA: TGTGCCAGCCAGGGGGGACCACGCACTGAAGCTTTCTTT

clone size: few
CDR3 length: 15
V gene: TRBV4-2
J gene: TRBJ2-1
D gene: TRBD2
CDR3 protein: CASSILAGGVNEQFF
CDR3 DNA: TGTGCCAGCAGCATTCTAGCGGGAGGAGTTAATGAGCAGTTCTTC

clone size: few
CDR3 length: 17
V gene: TRBV4-1
J gene: TRBJ2-1
D gene: TRBD2
CDR3 protein: CASSQGPGTSFFNEQFF
CDR3 DNA: TGCGCCAGCAGCCAAGGCCCCGGGACTAGCTTTTTCAATGAGCAGTTCTTC

clone size: .
CDR3 length: 13
V gene: TRBV29-1
J gene: TRBJ1-2
D gene: TRBD1
CDR3 protein: CSVAFGTGGGYTF
CDR3 DNA: TGCAGCGTCGCCTTCGGGACAGGGGGTGGCTACACCTTC

clone size: few
CDR3 length: 15
V gene: TRBV20-1
J gene: TRBJ2-5
D gene: TRBD2
CDR3 protein: CSARVPGLAEETQYF
CDR3 DNA: TGCAGTGCTAGGGTCCCGGGACTAGCGGAAGAGACCCAGTACTTC

clone size: few
CDR3 length: 12
V gene: TRBV29-1
J gene: TRBJ2-3
D gene: .
CDR3 protein: CSVEGGADTQYF
CDR3 DNA: TGCAGCGTTGAGGGGGGCGCGGATACGCAGTATTTT

clone size: once
CDR3 length: 17
V gene: TRBV20-1
J gene: TRBJ2-1
D gene: .
CDR3 protein: CSARDLAPPPPQETQFF
CDR3 DNA: TGCAGTGCTAGAGATTTGGCCCCTCCGCCGCCCCAAGAGACCCAGTTCTTC

clone size: .
CDR3 length: 13
V gene: TRBV21-1
J gene: TRBJ2-7
D gene: .
CDR3 protein: CASSKGRLYEQYF
CDR3 DNA: TGTGCCAGCAGCAAGGGGAGGTTATACGAGCAGTACTTC

clone size: once
CDR3 length: 15
V gene: TRBV28
J gene: TRBJ2-7
D gene: TRBD2
CDR3 protein: CASSLVVTSGYEQYF
CDR3 DNA: TGTGCCAGCAGTTTAGTGGTGACTAGCGGCTACGAGCAGTACTTC

clone size: .
CDR3 length: 14
V gene: TRBV24-1
J gene: TRBJ2-1
D gene: TRBD2
CDR3 protein: CATSGLAGGNEQFF
CDR3 DNA: TGTGCCACCAGTGGGCTAGCGGGAGGCAATGAGCAGTTCTTC

clone size: .
CDR3 length: 16
V gene: TRBV6-1
J gene: TRBJ1-4
D gene: TRBD1
CDR3 protein: CASSEEKGTGDEKLFF
CDR3 DNA: TGTGCCAGCAGTGAAGAGAAAGGGACAGGGGACGAAAAACTGTTTTTT

clone size: .
CDR3 length: 15
V gene: TRBV7-2
J gene: TRBJ2-7
D gene: TRBD1
CDR3 protein: CASSLGTGKVYEQYF
CDR3 DNA: TGTGCCAGCAGCTTAGGGACAGGGAAGGTCTACGAGCAGTACTTC

clone size: .
CDR3 length: 14
V gene: TRBV28
J gene: TRBJ1-2
D gene: .
CDR3 protein: CASSFGGAYGGCTF
CDR3 DNA: TGTGCCAGCAGTTTCGGGGGCGCGTATGGTGGCTGCACCTTC